The source of this T cell receptor beta chain is a study of shared clonotypes between healthy human individuals. Sequencing was at deep level. TCRdb's copy holds only in-frame clones and misses some; the assay was immunoSEQ multiplex PCR. The repertoire holds 2 million to 3 million clones, with roughly 93% as singletons. Germline lookup yields CDR1 SGHRS and CDR2 YFSETQ. Trimming removed 4 bases at V and 2 bases at J, with 6 bases between. The CDR3 contains 12 residues. In regard to this clone: Its matching antigen is unknown. The sample contains more than one DNA sequence encoding this CDR3.

Findings of the study overall: A reduction in generation probabilities was seen for non-shared clonotypes relative to those shared by all four donors. Few donors restricted represented genetic and exposure-history diversity.

All donors qualified as healthy HIV-negative adults and had experienced no recent acute infections or vaccinations. The gene calls are TRBV5-1 and TRBJ2-5; D possibly corresponds to TRBD2 (6 bases). This clonotype was sampled from a man aged 18-30 years in good health. Some clones in this sample may be carry-over from other donors' samples. The specimen sequenced was naive CD4+ T cells from PBMCs. The sample's subset: CD45RA+ positively selected. The CDR3 protein is CASSAGQETQYF. The CDR3 DNA is TGCGCCAGCAGCGCGGGGCAAGAGACCCAGTACTTC.